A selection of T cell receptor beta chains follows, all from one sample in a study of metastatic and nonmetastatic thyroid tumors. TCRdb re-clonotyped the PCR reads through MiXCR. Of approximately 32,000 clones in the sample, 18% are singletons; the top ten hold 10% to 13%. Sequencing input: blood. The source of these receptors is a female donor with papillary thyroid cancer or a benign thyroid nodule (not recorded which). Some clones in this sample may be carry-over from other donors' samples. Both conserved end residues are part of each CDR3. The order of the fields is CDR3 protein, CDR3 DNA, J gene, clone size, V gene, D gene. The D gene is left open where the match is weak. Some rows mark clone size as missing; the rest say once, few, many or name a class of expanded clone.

CDR3aa: CASSFSGNTGELFF; CDR3nt: TGTGCCAGCAGCTTCTCAGGGAACACCGGGGAGCTGTTTTTT; j_gene: TRBJ2-2; abundance: many; v_gene: TRBV7-2; d_gene: NA
CDR3aa: CASSYPDRTGPDHEQYF; CDR3nt: TGTGCCAGCAGCTACCCGGACAGGACAGGCCCCGACCACGAGCAGTACTTC; j_gene: TRBJ2-7; abundance: few; v_gene: TRBV6-2/TRBV6-3; d_gene: TRBD1
CDR3aa: CASGGTPNQPQHF; CDR3nt: TGTGCCAGCGGGGGGACGCCCAATCAGCCCCAGCATTTT; j_gene: TRBJ1-5; abundance: many; v_gene: TRBV3-1; d_gene: NA
CDR3aa: CSARDRRGVGEQYF; CDR3nt: TGCAGTGCTAGAGATAGGAGGGGGGTAGGGGAGCAGTACTTC; j_gene: TRBJ2-7; abundance: many; v_gene: TRBV20-1; d_gene: NA
CDR3aa: CASIFRFYNVLTF; CDR3nt: TGTGCCAGCATTTTTCGTTTTTACAACGTCCTCACTTTC; j_gene: TRBJ2-6; abundance: few; v_gene: TRBV27; d_gene: NA
CDR3aa: CASSEGTPEGAFF; CDR3nt: TGCGCCAGCAGTGAAGGGACCCCGGAAGGAGCTTTCTTT; j_gene: TRBJ1-1; abundance: many; v_gene: TRBV10-1; d_gene: NA
CDR3aa: CAWNSGAYNEQFF; CDR3nt: TGTGCCTGGAATTCAGGTGCCTACAATGAGCAGTTCTTC; j_gene: TRBJ2-1; abundance: many; v_gene: TRBV30; d_gene: NA
CDR3aa: CASSQDSGSSYEQYF; CDR3nt: TGTGCCAGCAGCCAAGATTCGGGCAGTTCCTACGAGCAGTACTTC; j_gene: TRBJ2-7; abundance: few; v_gene: TRBV27; d_gene: NA
CDR3aa: CASRRIATNEKLFF; CDR3nt: TGTGCCAGTAGAAGGATTGCAACTAATGAAAAACTGTTTTTT; j_gene: TRBJ1-4; abundance: many; v_gene: TRBV19; d_gene: NA
CDR3aa: CASSLTHTVPSYTF; CDR3nt: TGTGCCAGCAGTTTGACTCATACAGTTCCAAGCTACACCTTC; j_gene: TRBJ1-2; abundance: medium-sized; v_gene: TRBV28; d_gene: NA
CDR3aa: CASSPPGTGVLYEQYF; CDR3nt: TGTGCCAGCTCACCACCCGGGACAGGGGTTTTGTACGAGCAGTACTTC; j_gene: TRBJ2-7; abundance: NA; v_gene: TRBV18; d_gene: TRBD1
CDR3aa: CASSPSGGPYEQYF; CDR3nt: TGTGCCAGCAGCCCTAGCGGGGGTCCATACGAGCAGTACTTC; j_gene: TRBJ2-7; abundance: many; v_gene: TRBV7-3; d_gene: TRBD2
CDR3aa: CASSLGTHSYEQYF; CDR3nt: TGTGCCAGCAGCTTAGGTACCCACTCCTACGAGCAGTACTTC; j_gene: TRBJ2-7; abundance: NA; v_gene: TRBV11-2; d_gene: NA
CDR3aa: CASSGNSPEQYF; CDR3nt: TGTGCCAGCAGCGGTAATTCCCCCGAGCAGTACTTT; j_gene: TRBJ2-7; abundance: few; v_gene: TRBV2; d_gene: NA
CDR3aa: CASSVGAGGYEQYF; CDR3nt: TGTGCCAGCAGCGTAGGAGCGGGGGGCTACGAGCAGTACTTC; j_gene: TRBJ2-7; abundance: many; v_gene: TRBV9; d_gene: TRBD2
CDR3aa: CASSQEVRRSYGYTF; CDR3nt: TGTGCCAGCAGCCAAGAGGTCCGAAGAAGCTATGGCTACACCTTC; j_gene: TRBJ1-2; abundance: many; v_gene: TRBV4-2; d_gene: NA
CDR3aa: CASRKNLGGKILLSPLHF; CDR3nt: TGTGCCAGCAGAAAAAACTTGGGGGGCAAGATACTCTTATCACCCCTCCACTTT; j_gene: TRBJ1-6; abundance: NA; v_gene: TRBV27; d_gene: NA
CDR3aa: CASSFSGDNTEAFF; CDR3nt: TGTGCCAGCAGCTTCTCCGGGGACAACACTGAAGCTTTCTTT; j_gene: TRBJ1-1; abundance: many; v_gene: TRBV7-9; d_gene: NA
CDR3aa: CASSPLGSSYEQYF; CDR3nt: TGTGCCAGCAGCCCGCTCGGGAGCTCCTACGAGCAGTACTTC; j_gene: TRBJ2-7; abundance: many; v_gene: TRBV11-2; d_gene: NA
CDR3aa: CASGFPRDRAGGNTIYF; CDR3nt: TGTGCCAGTGGTTTTCCCAGGGACCGAGCAGGGGGGAACACCATATATTTT; j_gene: TRBJ1-3; abundance: few; v_gene: TRBV12-5; d_gene: TRBD1
CDR3aa: CATGQGAINEKLFF; CDR3nt: TGTGCCACCGGACAGGGGGCGATTAATGAAAAACTGTTTTTT; j_gene: TRBJ1-4; abundance: many; v_gene: TRBV15; d_gene: TRBD1
CDR3aa: CASSFLGRGTYGYTF; CDR3nt: TGTGCCAGCAGCTTTCTCGGCAGGGGGACCTATGGCTACACCTTC; j_gene: TRBJ1-2; abundance: few; v_gene: TRBV5-5; d_gene: TRBD1
CDR3aa: CASSEDNLNRFF; CDR3nt: TGTGCCAGCAGTGAGGATAATCTTAATCGGTTCTTC; j_gene: TRBJ2-1; abundance: many; v_gene: TRBV2; d_gene: NA
CDR3aa: CASSHFGTGVVTIYF; CDR3nt: TGCGCCAGCAGCCACTTTGGGACAGGGGTCGTCACCATATATTTT; j_gene: TRBJ1-3; abundance: many; v_gene: TRBV4-1; d_gene: TRBD1
CDR3aa: CASSSGPTYEQYF; CDR3nt: TGTGCCAGCAGCTCCGGGCCAACCTACGAGCAGTACTTC; j_gene: TRBJ2-7; abundance: NA; v_gene: TRBV3-1; d_gene: NA
CDR3aa: CAWSGVAGNSPLHF; CDR3nt: TGTGCCTGGAGTGGGGTTGCTGGGAATTCACCCCTCCACTTT; j_gene: TRBJ1-6; abundance: NA; v_gene: TRBV30; d_gene: NA
CDR3aa: CASSTGQRPYDQYF; CDR3nt: TGTGCCAGCAGCACTGGACAGAGGCCCTACGACCAGTACTTC; j_gene: TRBJ2-7; abundance: NA; v_gene: TRBV5-4; d_gene: NA
CDR3aa: CASSLAGDTDTQYF; CDR3nt: TGTGCCAGCAGTTTAGCCGGGGACACAGATACGCAGTATTTT; j_gene: TRBJ2-3; abundance: many; v_gene: TRBV27; d_gene: NA